These 19 T cell receptor beta chains were sequenced from one sample in a study of T cell responses to AZD1222 COVID-19 vaccine. Measured with immunoSEQ multiplex PCR; TCRdb has only the in-frame clones, and not every one. The sample yields 95,000 to 130,000 clones, approximately 83% seen once. The specimen was peripheral blood, collected on day 0 of MenACWY control vaccination. The receptors here all came from an adult in good health.

V usage is TRBV19 and J usage is TRBJ1-1; D is unclear. Trimming pared 1 base from V and 4 bases from J, leaving 16 bases between. The CDR3 extends over 16 amino acids. Germline V gene data show CDR1 as LNHDA and CDR2 as SQIVND (reference sequence). The CDR3 DNA is TGTGCCAGTAGTATAGTAAACGGACCCCGCGGCACTGAAGCTTTCTTT. Translating gives CASSIVNGPRGTEAFF.

The chain recombines TRBV2 with TRBJ1-2, with TRBD1 matching over 7 bases. Germline CDR1 is SNHLY and CDR2 is FYNNEI. The V gene end was trimmed by 1 base and the J gene end by 7 bases; junction bases not matched to a gene: 9. The CDR3 is 15 residues long. CDR3 nucleotide sequence: TGTGCCAGCAGTGAAGACAGGGGTACCTCAGCTGGCTACACCTTC. Amino acid sequence: CASSEDRGTSAGYTF.

This rearrangement joins TRBV19 to TRBJ1-1; TRBD1 matches at 7 bases. CDR3 size: 14 residues. Germline V gene sequence: CDR1 LNHDA, CDR2 SQIVND (reference sequence). The V segment lost 1 base and the J segment 5 bases; nucleotides outside the gene matches: 4. Written as DNA, the CDR3 is TGTGCCAGTAGTATAGGGAGGGGGCGAACTGAAGCTTTCTTT. Its protein is CASSIGRGRTEAFF.

This chain joins TRBV6-2 or TRBV6-3 and TRBJ1-2; tentative D call: TRBD1 (5 bases). V was trimmed by 2 bases and J by 4 bases, leaving 11 bases between them. Germline V gene sequence: CDR1 MNHEY, CDR2 SVGEGT. This CDR3 spans 14 amino acids. CDR3: CASSYGGSGYGYTF. CDR3 sequence (DNA): TGTGCCAGCAGTTACGGGGGTTCGGGCTATGGCTACACCTTC.

V gene TRBV27 combines with J gene TRBJ2-7; D is undetermined. Looked up from germline, CDR1 is MNHEY and CDR2 is SMNVEV (reference sequence). This CDR3 is 16 amino acids long. V gave up 2 bases and J gave up 4 bases, with 18 bases separating them. CDR3 coding DNA: TGTGCCAGCAGTTTAAGCCTCGGATACCTATCTTACGAGCAGTACTTC. Translating gives CASSLSLGYLSYEQYF.

This chain links TRBV5-8 with TRBJ1-5, with D unclear. The CDR3 is 16 amino acids. The V gene's germline CDR1 is SGHTS and CDR2 YDEGEE. Trimming left V 0 bases short and J 2 bases short, with 12 bases between. The CDR3 spells CASSLAVNLGNQPQHF. As DNA, the CDR3 is TGTGCCAGCAGCTTGGCAGTAAACCTGGGCAATCAGCCCCAGCATTTT.

This clone turned up a few times. This chain joins TRBV28 and TRBJ2-1; either TRBD1 or TRBD2 may fit D (5 bases each). Trimming removed 6 bases at V and 1 base at J, with 13 bases between. The CDR3 extends over 15 amino acids. Germline V gene sequence: CDR1 MDHEN, CDR2 SYDVKM. The CDR3, as DNA: TGTGCCAGCAGGGCCGGGGCAGATTCCTACAATGAGCAGTTCTTC. It encodes CASRAGADSYNEQFF.

This rearrangement joins TRBV6-2 or TRBV6-3 to TRBJ2-7; 8 bases fit TRBD1. J was trimmed by 4 bases and V by 0 bases; bases with no gene match: 5. The CDR3 is made up of 15 amino acids. CDR1 is MNHEY and CDR2 is SVGEGT in the germline V gene. The CDR3 spells CASSYSRQGIYEQYF. CDR3 nucleotides: TGTGCCAGCAGTTACTCGAGACAGGGGATTTACGAGCAGTACTTC.

This clone turned up a few times. The J gene is TRBJ1-2, the V gene TRBV6-5; weak D call: TRBD1 (6 bases). The CDR3 is 13 residues long. The germline V gene encodes CDR1 MNHEY and CDR2 SVGAGI. Trimming cost V 4 bases and J 6 bases, with 12 bases left between them. CDR3 nucleotide sequence: TGTGCCAGCAGTTGGCAACAGGGAGATGGCTACACCTTC. Translated: CASSWQQGDGYTF.

V usage is TRBV7-6 and J usage is TRBJ2-2; TRBD1 matches at 9 bases. Germline V gives CDR1 SGHVS, CDR2 FNYEAQ. With V trimmed by 4 bases and J by 5 bases, 5 bases remained unmatched. CDR3 length: 15 residues. In DNA, the CDR3 is TGTGCCAGCAGCTCAGGGACAGGGAGGACCGGGGAGCTGTTTTTT. Protein: CASSSGTGRTGELFF.

The V and J genes are TRBV6-5 and TRBJ2-7, with 8 bases matching TRBD1. The CDR3 sequence is 16 residues long. Losses at the gene ends were 0 bases for V and 2 bases for J; bases not matched to a gene: 6. The germline CDR1 and CDR2 sequences are MNHEY and SVGAGI. This CDR3 reads CASSYSADRDTYEQYF. CDR3 in DNA: TGTGCCAGCAGTTACTCCGCGGACAGGGATACCTACGAGCAGTACTTC.

The V call is TRBV5-6, the J call TRBJ1-2, with a possible D match to TRBD1 (6 bases). Trimming stripped 0 bases from V and 7 bases from J, with 19 bases between. Germline CDR1 reads SGHDT; CDR2 reads YYEEEE. The CDR3 is 16 amino acids. The chain's CDR3 is CASSLALGGAPGGYTF. The CDR3 DNA follows: TGTGCCAGCAGCTTGGCCCTAGGGGGGGCCCCAGGTGGCTACACCTTC.

This chain links TRBV27 with TRBJ2-7; TRBD2 might be the D (5 bases). This CDR3 is built from 13 residues. Between the trimmed V and J ends, which lost 4 bases and 1 base, there was a span of 8 bases. The V gene's germline CDR1 is MNHEY and CDR2 SMNVEV (reference sequence). CDR3 region: CASSSGLSYEQYF. Here the CDR3 DNA reads TGTGCCAGCAGTTCTGGACTTTCCTACGAGCAGTACTTC.

The rearrangement uses TRBV5-1 and TRBJ2-1, with TRBD1 matching over 9 bases. The V segment lost 4 bases and the J segment 8 bases; nucleotides outside the gene matches: 7. The CDR3 length is 14 residues. Per the germline V gene, CDR1 is SGHRS and CDR2 is YFSETQ. The CDR3 sequence: CASSHPGQGYEQFF. CDR3 DNA: TGCGCCAGCAGCCATCCGGGACAGGGATATGAGCAGTTCTTC.

This chain uses TRBV3-1 (or the pseudogene TRBV3-2) with TRBJ2-7; D gene ambiguous. V was pared by 1 base and J by 3 bases, with 1 base between. The CDR3 is made up of 11 amino acids. From germline, CDR1 is LGHDT and CDR2 YNNKEL (reference sequence). CDR3 protein: CASSQVYEQYF. CDR3 in DNA: TGTGCCAGCAGCCAAGTCTACGAGCAGTACTTC.

This clone has just one count. V and J are TRBV11-2 and TRBJ2-4; a weak D match, TRBD1 (6 bases). V was cut by 5 bases and J by 2 bases, with 13 bases left in between. This CDR3 is 15 amino acids long. Germline V lookup: CDR1 SGHAT, CDR2 FQNNGV. CDR3 sequence: CASSQGGRSKNIQYF. The CDR3 DNA sequence: TGTGCCAGCAGCCAAGGGGGACGGTCCAAAAACATTCAGTACTTC.

The chain has TRBV2 and TRBJ2-1, with a weak D call TRBD1 (7 bases). This CDR3 contains 13 residues. The germline gives CDR1 SNHLY, CDR2 FYNNEI. V gave up 7 bases and J gave up 4 bases, with 11 bases separating them. CDR3 loop: CASTGGIYNEQFF. Written as DNA, the CDR3 is TGTGCCAGCACAGGGGGGATATACAATGAGCAGTTCTTC.

This clone was seen a single time. The chain joins TRBV6-5 to TRBJ1-2; the D gene is possibly TRBD1 (5 bases). The germline gives CDR1 MNHEY, CDR2 SVGAGI. V dropped 8 bases and J dropped 3 bases, with 16 bases sitting between them. This CDR3 has 14 amino acids. For the CDR3, the DNA is TGTGCCAGCTCCGGTTTGGGGGAGGACTATGGCTACACCTTC. This codes for CASSGLGEDYGYTF.

The V gene is TRBV4-3, the J gene TRBJ2-7; D might be TRBD2 (5 bases). Germline lookup yields CDR1 LGHNA and CDR2 YSLEER. V shed 3 bases and J shed 6 bases, with 15 bases lying between them. The CDR3 is 14 amino acids. The CDR3 spells CASSQRASGFEQYF. CDR3 nucleotides: TGCGCCAGCAGCCAGCGAGCTTCGGGGTTCGAGCAGTACTTC.